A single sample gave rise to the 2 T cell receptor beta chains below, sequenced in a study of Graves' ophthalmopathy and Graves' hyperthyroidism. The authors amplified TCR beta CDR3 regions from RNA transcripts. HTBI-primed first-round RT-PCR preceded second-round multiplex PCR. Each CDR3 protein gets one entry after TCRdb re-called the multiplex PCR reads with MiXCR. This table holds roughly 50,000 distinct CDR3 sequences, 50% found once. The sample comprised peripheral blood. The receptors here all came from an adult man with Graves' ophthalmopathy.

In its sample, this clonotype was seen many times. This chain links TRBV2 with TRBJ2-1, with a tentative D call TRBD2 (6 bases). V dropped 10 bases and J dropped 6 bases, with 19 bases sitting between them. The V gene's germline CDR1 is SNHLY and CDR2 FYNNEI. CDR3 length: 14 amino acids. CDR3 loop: CATRRGLASNEQFF. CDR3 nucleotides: TGTGCCACCCGACGGGGGTTAGCATCCAATGAGCAGTTCTTC. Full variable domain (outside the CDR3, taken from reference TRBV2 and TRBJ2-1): EPEVTQTPSHQVTQMGQEVILRCVPISNHLYFYWYRQILGQKVEFLVSFYNNEISEKSEIFDDQFSVERPDGSNFTLKIRSTKLEDSAMYFCATRRGLASNEQFFGPGTRLTVL.

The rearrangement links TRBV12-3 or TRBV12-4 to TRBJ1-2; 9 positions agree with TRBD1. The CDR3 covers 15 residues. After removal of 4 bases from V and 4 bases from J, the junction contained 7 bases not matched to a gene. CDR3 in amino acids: CASSSSDRGSYGYTF. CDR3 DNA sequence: TGTGCCAGCAGTTCCTCGGACAGGGGCAGCTATGGCTACACCTTC.